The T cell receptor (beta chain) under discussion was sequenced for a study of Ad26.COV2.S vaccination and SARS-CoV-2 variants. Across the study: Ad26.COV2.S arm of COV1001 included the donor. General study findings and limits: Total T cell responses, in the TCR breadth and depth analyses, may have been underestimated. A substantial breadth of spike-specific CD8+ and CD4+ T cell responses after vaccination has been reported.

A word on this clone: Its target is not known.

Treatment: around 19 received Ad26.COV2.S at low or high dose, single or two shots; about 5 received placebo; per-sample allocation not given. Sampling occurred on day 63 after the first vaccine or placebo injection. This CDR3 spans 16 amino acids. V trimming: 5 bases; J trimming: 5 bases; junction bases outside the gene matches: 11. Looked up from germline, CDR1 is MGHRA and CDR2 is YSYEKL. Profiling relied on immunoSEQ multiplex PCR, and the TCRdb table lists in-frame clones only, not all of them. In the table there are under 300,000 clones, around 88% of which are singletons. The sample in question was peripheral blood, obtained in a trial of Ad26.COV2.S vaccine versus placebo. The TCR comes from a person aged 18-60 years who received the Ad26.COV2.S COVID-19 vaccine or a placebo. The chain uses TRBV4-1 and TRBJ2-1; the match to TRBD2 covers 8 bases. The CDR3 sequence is CASSVIAGTGDNEQFF. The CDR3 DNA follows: TGCGCCAGCAGCGTTATAGCGGGAACGGGGGACAATGAGCAGTTCTTC.